The clone carrying this TCR beta chain was seen a handful of times. Its antigen is as yet unknown. The second PCR ran roughly 6 to 11 cycles with a sample-barcoded 5' primer and J-beta primers. Each cDNA molecule was tagged by a template-switch adaptor that had 12 random nucleotides. In TCRdb, the 5' RACE reads were re-called with MiXCR into one record per CDR3 protein. In the table there are 1.5 million to 2 million distinct CDR3 sequences, 30% to 35% of which are singletons. This sample stems from a study of blood T cells in healthy people across ages. Overall study context: Every two T cells gave about one barcoded beta molecule via template switching.

Roughly 10 milliliters of peripheral blood were drawn from each donor into EDTA-treated tubes. Study-wide findings and caveats: Age brought a roughly linear fall in TCR beta diversity measured per million T cells.

The trim removed 3 bases at V and 2 bases at J, leaving 5 bases unmatched. This CDR3 has 14 amino acids. Germline V gene sequence: CDR1 DFQATT, CDR2 SNEGSKA (reference sequence). The clonotype was recovered from a woman in her 30s in good health. The V gene is TRBV20-1, the J gene TRBJ2-3; 7 bases line up with TRBD2. What was sequenced was blood. CDR3 loop: CSASRTRNTDTQYF. The DNA of the CDR3 is TGCAGTGCTAGCCGGACTAGGAACACAGATACGCAGTATTTT.